Listed here is a single TCR beta chain. The data stem from a study of blood T cell repertoires in COVID-19. Study context: T cells, B-cell-depleted T cells, or PBMCs provided the cDNA or gDNA that served as material.

As processed by the authors: Quantification of nucleated cells was approximated via reference gene primer amplification. Sequencing was performed with immunoSEQ multiplex PCR; in TCRdb, only in-frame clones are kept and a portion is missing. Clonal size and the V and J genes are those of that table, whereas D and trimming came from the DNA. The profile shows about 120,000 clones, just under 90% of them singletons. The sequence was obtained from a woman aged 50 to 60 with acute or convalescent COVID-19. Sequencing was performed on peripheral blood.

The CDR3 here is CATSRGDRDNTEAFF. In DNA, the CDR3 is TGTGCCACCAGCAGAGGGGACAGGGATAACACTGAAGCTTTCTTT. V usage is TRBV15 and J usage is TRBJ1-1, with 9 bases matching TRBD1. V dropped 1 base and J dropped 2; count of bases not matched to a gene: 2. Germline CDR1 LNHNV, CDR2 YYDKDF (reference sequence). The CDR3 totals 15 residues.